The sequence of this TCR beta chain was determined in a study of blood T cell repertoires in COVID-19. Overall study context: From the United States, Italy and Spain came samples of acute and convalescent COVID-19.

Authors' methods: By means of reference gene primer amplification, nucleated cell counts were estimated. Sequenced by immunoSEQ multiplex PCR; TCRdb stores in-frame clones only, minus some. The D gene and trimming were derived from the DNA, and the V and J assignments and clone size from that table. The repertoire holds about 250,000 clones, with roughly 82% as singletons. Seattle participants joined during active infection and were tracked over time. The germline V gene has CDR1 DFQATT and CDR2 SNEGSKA (reference sequence). V was cut by 3 bases and J by 7 bases, with 12 bases left in between. CDR3 length: 12 amino acids.

The J gene is TRBJ2-5, the V gene TRBV20-1, with a possible D match to TRBD2 (5 bases). The sample was peripheral blood. The TCR sequence derives from a woman of 80 years or more with COVID-19, enrolled during active disease. The CDR3 region is CSASPSRGTQYF. CDR3 nucleotides: TGCAGTGCTAGTCCCTCCCGGGGGACCCAGTACTTC.